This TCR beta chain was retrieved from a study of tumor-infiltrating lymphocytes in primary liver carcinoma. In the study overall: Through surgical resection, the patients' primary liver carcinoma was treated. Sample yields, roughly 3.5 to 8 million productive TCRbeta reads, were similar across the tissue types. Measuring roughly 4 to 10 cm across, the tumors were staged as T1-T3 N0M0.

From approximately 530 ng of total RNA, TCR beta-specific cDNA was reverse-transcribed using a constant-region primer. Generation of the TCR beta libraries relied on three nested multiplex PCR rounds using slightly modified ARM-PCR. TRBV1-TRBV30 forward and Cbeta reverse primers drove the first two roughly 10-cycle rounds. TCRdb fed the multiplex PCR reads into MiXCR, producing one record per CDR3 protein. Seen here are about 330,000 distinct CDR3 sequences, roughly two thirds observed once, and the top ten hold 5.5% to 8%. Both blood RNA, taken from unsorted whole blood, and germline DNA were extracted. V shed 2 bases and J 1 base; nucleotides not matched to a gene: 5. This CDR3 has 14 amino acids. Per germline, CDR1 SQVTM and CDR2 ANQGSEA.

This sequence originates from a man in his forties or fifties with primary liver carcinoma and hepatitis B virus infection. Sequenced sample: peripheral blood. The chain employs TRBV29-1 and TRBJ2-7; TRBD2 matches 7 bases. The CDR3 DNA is TGCAGCGTTGAACACAGCGGGACTTCCTACGAGCAGTACTTC. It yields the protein CSVEHSGTSYEQYF.